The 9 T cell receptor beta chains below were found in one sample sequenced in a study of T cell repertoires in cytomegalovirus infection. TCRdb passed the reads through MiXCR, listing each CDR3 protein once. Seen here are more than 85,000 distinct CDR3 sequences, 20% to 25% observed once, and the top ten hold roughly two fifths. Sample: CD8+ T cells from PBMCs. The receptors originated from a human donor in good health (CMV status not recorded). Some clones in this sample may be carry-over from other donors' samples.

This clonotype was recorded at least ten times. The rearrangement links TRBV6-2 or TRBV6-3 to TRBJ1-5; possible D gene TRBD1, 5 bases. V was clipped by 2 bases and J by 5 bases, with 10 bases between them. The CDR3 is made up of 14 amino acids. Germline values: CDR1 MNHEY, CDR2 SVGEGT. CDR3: CASSYGGTYQPQHF. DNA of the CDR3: TGTGCCAGCAGTTACGGGGGGACTTATCAGCCCCAGCATTTT.

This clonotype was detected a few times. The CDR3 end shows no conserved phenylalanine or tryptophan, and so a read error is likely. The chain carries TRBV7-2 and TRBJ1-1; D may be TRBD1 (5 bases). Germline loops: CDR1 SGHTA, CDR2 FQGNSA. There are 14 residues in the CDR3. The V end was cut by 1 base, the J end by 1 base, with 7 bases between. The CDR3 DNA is TGTGCCAGCAGCTTAGGAGACAGGAACACTGAAGCTTTCCTT. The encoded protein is CASSLGDRNTEAFL.

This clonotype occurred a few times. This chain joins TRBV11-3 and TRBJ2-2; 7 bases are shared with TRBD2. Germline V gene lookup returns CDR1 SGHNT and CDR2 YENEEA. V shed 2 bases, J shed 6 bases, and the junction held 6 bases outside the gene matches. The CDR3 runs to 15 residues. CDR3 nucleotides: TGTGCCAGCAGCTTACCTGATGGGGGGGCCGGGGAGCTGTTTTTT. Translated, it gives CASSLPDGGAGELFF.

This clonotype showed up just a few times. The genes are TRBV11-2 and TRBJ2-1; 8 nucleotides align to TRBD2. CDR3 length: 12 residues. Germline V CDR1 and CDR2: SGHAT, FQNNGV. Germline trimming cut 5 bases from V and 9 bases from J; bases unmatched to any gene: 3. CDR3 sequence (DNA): TGTGCCAGCAGCCAACTAGCGGTTGAGCAGTTCTTC. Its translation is CASSQLAVEQFF.

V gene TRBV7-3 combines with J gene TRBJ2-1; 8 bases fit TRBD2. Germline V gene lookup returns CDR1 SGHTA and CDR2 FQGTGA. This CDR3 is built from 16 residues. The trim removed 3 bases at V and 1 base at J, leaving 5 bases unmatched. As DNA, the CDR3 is TGTGCCAGCAGCTTCGGGGGGGGGGGTTCCTACAATGAGCAGTTCTTC. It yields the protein CASSFGGGGSYNEQFF. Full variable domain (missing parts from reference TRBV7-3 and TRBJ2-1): GAGVSQTPSNKVTEKGKYVELRCDPISGHTALYWYRQSLGQGPEFLIYFQGTGAADDSGLPNDRFFAVRPEGSVSTLKIQRTERGDSAVYLCASSFGGGGSYNEQFFGPGTRLTVL.

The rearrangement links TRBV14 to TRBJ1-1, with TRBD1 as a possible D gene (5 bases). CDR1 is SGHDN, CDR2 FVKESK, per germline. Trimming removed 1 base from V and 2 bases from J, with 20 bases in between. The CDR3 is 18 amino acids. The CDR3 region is CASSQATFGGGSNTEAFF. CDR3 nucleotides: TGTGCCAGCAGCCAAGCTACCTTCGGGGGGGGATCTAACACTGAAGCTTTCTTT.

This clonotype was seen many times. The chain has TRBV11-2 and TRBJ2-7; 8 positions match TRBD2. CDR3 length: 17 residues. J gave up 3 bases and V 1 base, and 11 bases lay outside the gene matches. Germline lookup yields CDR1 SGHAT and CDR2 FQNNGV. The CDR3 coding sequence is TGTGCCAGCAGCTTAGGTAATAGCGGGAATCCAGTCTACGAGCAGTACTTC. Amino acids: CASSLGNSGNPVYEQYF.

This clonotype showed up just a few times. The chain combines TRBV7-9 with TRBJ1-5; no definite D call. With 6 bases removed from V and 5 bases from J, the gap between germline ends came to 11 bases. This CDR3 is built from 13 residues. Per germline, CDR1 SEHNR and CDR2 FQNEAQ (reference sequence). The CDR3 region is CASSPDRDQPQHF. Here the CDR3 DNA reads TGTGCCAGCAGTCCGGACCGAGATCAGCCCCAGCATTTT.

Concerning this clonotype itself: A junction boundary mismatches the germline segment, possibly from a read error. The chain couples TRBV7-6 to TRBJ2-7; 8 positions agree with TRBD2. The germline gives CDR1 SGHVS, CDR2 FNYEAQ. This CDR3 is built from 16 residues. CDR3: CASSGWPGGATYEQYF. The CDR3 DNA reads TGTGCTAGCAGCGGCTGGCCGGGAGGGGCGACCTACGAGCAGTACTTC.